This T cell receptor (beta chain) was observed in a study of T-cell reconstitution after alpha-beta-depleted transplantation in children. Concerning this clonotype: Its antigen is undetermined. A read error is possible here, since a much larger clone lies one base away. This likely comes from a read error, as the CDR3 has no conserved phenylalanine or tryptophan at its end.

The CDR3 loop spans 13 amino acids. CDR1 MNHEY and CDR2 SMNVEV come from the germline V gene (reference sequence). Trimming took off 8 bases at V and 2 bases at J, with 12 bases between the two ends. Points from the study as a whole: Several hundred graft clones that had expanded were reportedly the source of alpha-beta T cells about two months after transplant. Some patients showed high day-60 TCRbeta diversity, which derived from surviving recipient T cells and thymic progenitors. T-cell counts and diversity at one year post-transplant came mainly from newly produced T cells.

The TCRbeta library was prepared with unique molecular identifiers. TCRdb analysed the PCR reads with MiXCR anew, one entry per CDR3 protein. This sample has about 200,000 distinct CDR3 sequences; 5% to 6.5% occur once, and the top ten carry under 6%. The source was PBMCs, collected before TCRalphabeta/CD19-depleted stem cell transplant. This rearrangement joins TRBV27 to TRBJ1-1; a weak D match, TRBD1 (5 bases). The TCR was taken from a girl under three years old with combined immunodeficiency, due to receive a stem cell transplant. DNA for the CDR3: TGTGCCAGCTCTGGGGCAGAAAACACTGAAGCTTTCCTT. This encodes CASSGAENTEAFL.